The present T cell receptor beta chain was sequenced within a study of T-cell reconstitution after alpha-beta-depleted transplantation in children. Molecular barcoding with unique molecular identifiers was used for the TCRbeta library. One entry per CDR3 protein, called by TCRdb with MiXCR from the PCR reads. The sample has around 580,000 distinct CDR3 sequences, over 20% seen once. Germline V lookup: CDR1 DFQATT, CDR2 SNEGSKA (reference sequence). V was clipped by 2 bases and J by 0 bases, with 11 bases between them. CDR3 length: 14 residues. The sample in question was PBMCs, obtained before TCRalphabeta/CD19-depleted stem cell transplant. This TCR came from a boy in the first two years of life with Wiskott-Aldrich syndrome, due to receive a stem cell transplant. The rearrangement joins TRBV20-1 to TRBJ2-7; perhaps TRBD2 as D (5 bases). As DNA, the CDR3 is TGCAGTGCTAGAAGGCGGAGGAGCTCCTACGAGCAGTACTTC. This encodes CSARRRRSSYEQYF.